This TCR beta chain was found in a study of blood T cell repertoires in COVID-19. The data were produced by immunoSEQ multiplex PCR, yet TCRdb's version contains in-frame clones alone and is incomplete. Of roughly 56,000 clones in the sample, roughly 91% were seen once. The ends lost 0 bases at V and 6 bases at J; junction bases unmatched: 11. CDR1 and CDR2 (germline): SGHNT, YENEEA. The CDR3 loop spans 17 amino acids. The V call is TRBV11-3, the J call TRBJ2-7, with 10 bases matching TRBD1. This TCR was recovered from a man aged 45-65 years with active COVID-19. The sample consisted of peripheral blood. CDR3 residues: CASSLDSRVTGGGEQYF. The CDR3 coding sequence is TGTGCCAGCAGCTTAGACTCCCGAGTGACAGGGGGCGGCGAGCAGTACTTC. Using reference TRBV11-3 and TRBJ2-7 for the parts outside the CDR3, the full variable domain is EAGVVQSPRYKIIEKKQPVAFWCNPISGHNTLYWYLQNLGQGPELLIRYENEEAVDDSQLPKDRFSAERLKGVDSTLKIQPAELGDSAVYLCASSLDSRVTGGGEQYFGPGTRLTVT.